This T cell receptor (beta chain) was profiled in a study of CD8+ T cells in alopecia areata. This clone was counted only a few times. Germline V gene data show CDR1 as SEHNR and CDR2 as FQNEAQ (reference sequence). V was pared by 4 bases and J by 8 bases, with 10 bases of the junction left unmatched. The CDR3 has 15 residues. cDNA serving as the sequencing template came from extracted, reverse transcribed RNA. Clones were read by immunoSEQ multiplex PCR, and TCRdb kept only the in-frame ones, dropping some. This sample has 98,000 or so clones, with 59% found just once. The specimen sequenced was CD8+ T cells sorted from blood. This receptor was taken from a human donor in good health. J is TRBJ1-4 and V is TRBV7-9; 7 bases match TRBD1. The CDR3 sequence: CASSSPRGAHEKLFF. The DNA of the CDR3 is TGTGCCAGCAGCTCCCCCAGGGGGGCCCACGAAAAACTGTTTTTT.